A single sample is the source of the 8 T cell receptor beta chains below, sequenced in a study of patients and donors after allogeneic stem cell transplantation. TCRdb re-called the RT-PCR reads through MiXCR, storing one row per CDR3 protein. This table holds around 200,000 distinct CDR3 sequences, around two fifths found once. Material: blood, either unsorted or a sorted T cell fraction (not recorded which). The receptors come from a human donor who was either an allogeneic HSCT recipient or a stem cell or donor lymphocyte infusion donor (not recorded which). It is not recorded whose cells these are; they may come from a transplant donor.

The rearrangement uses TRBV10-3 and TRBJ2-3; the D gene is possibly TRBD2 (5 bases). V was shortened by 6 bases and J by 0 bases, with 10 bases between the two germline ends. The CDR3 consists of 14 residues. Looked up from germline, CDR1 is ENHRY and CDR2 is SYGVKD. The CDR3 region has the DNA TGTGCCATCAGAAAGGGAGCTAGCACAGATACGCAGTATTTT. Its protein product is CAIRKGASTDTQYF.

This clonotype was observed a few times. This sequence joins TRBV21-1 and TRBJ1-1. TRBV21-1 is a pseudogene locus. The CDR3 runs to 12 residues. The CDR3: CASSKRNTEAFF. The DNA of the CDR3 is TGTGCCAGCAGCAAGAGAAACACTGAAGCTTTCTTT.

This clonotype appeared once. The chain combines TRBV25-1 with TRBJ2-2, with D perhaps TRBD1 (5 bases). The germline gives CDR1 MGHDK, CDR2 SYGVNS. Between the trimmed V and J ends, which lost 3 bases and 3 bases, there was a span of 8 bases. The CDR3 is made up of 14 amino acids. The CDR3 DNA follows: TGTGCCAGCAGTGATATCAGGGACACCGGGGAGCTGTTTTTT. Its translation is CASSDIRDTGELFF.

The V and J genes are TRBV4-2 and TRBJ2-7; D might be TRBD2 (5 bases). The V gene's germline CDR1 is LGHNA and CDR2 YNFKEQ. V was trimmed by 0 bases and J by 3 bases, leaving 12 bases between them. The CDR3 has 15 amino acids. The CDR3 coding sequence is TGTGCCAGCAGCCAAGACCTTTACCGGGACTACGAGCAGTACTTC. The encoded protein is CASSQDLYRDYEQYF.

The V and J genes are TRBV5-8 and TRBJ2-7; 8 positions match TRBD1. The CDR3 has 13 amino acids. From germline, CDR1 is SGHTS and CDR2 YDEGEE. V trimming: 3 bases; J trimming: 7 bases; junction bases outside the gene matches: 6. The CDR3 DNA is TGTGCCAGCAGCTGGGGACAGGCTCGGGAGCAGTACTTC. This codes for CASSWGQAREQYF. The variable domain in full, with the rest retrieved from reference TRBV5-8 and TRBJ2-7, is EAGVTQSPTHLIKTRGQQATLRCSPISGHTSVYWYQQALGLGLQFLLWYDEGEERNRGNFPPRFSGRQFPNYSSELNVNALELEDSALYLCASSWGQAREQYFGPGTRLTVT.

Only a few counts were recorded for this clonotype. In nucleotides, the CDR3 is TGCGCCAGCAGCTCGACAAACACAGATACGCAGTATTTT. It encodes CASSSTNTDTQYF. This chain joins TRBV5-1 and TRBJ2-3; D gene uncertain. The CDR3 length is 13 residues. Per germline, CDR1 SGHRS and CDR2 YFSETQ. The V and J ends lost 3 bases and 2 bases respectively, with 7 bases between them.

This clonotype was counted only a few times. This chain joins TRBV7-6 and TRBJ1-1, with D unresolved. This CDR3 comprises 15 residues. Trimming cost V 1 base and J 0 bases, with 9 bases left between them. The V gene's germline CDR1 is SGHVS and CDR2 FNYEAQ. The CDR3 region is CASSLERAVNTEAFF. In nucleotides, the CDR3 is TGTGCCAGCAGCTTAGAAAGGGCGGTGAACACTGAAGCTTTCTTT.

This clonotype was found a few times. This chain joins TRBV6-2 or TRBV6-3 and TRBJ1-5; D gene ambiguous. The CDR3 has 15 residues. Germline CDR1 MNHEY, CDR2 SVGEGT. V lost 0 bases, J lost 4 bases, and 10 bases lay in between. The chain's CDR3 is CASSYSSRGNQPQHF. The CDR3 region has the DNA TGTGCCAGCAGTTACTCTAGCAGAGGTAATCAGCCCCAGCATTTT.